This T cell receptor (beta chain) derives from a study of blood T cell repertoires in COVID-19. Study-wide context: The United States, Italy and Spain provided the acute and convalescent COVID-19 samples. The cDNA or gDNA used as material had been derived from T cells, B-cell-depleted T cells, or PBMCs.

This CDR3 region has 15 residues. Trimming left V 0 bases short and J 5 bases short, with 15 bases between. How the authors handled the data: Reference gene primer amplification yielded estimated nucleated cell counts. Method: immunoSEQ multiplex PCR; TCRdb's copy keeps in-frame clones and lacks some. That table supplies the V and J calls and clone size; D and trimming were determined from the DNA. This table has about 180,000 clones, over 75% appearing once. The rearrangement uses TRBV5-3 and TRBJ2-7, with D possibly TRBD1 on 6 matching bases. TRBV5-3 is an open reading frame whose function is uncertain. The specimen sequenced was peripheral blood. The receptor was isolated from a man in his sixties with acute or convalescent COVID-19. The CDR3 DNA reads TGTGCCAGAAGCTTGGCCGTACAGGGTTTCCACGAGCAGTACTTC. Amino acid sequence: CARSLAVQGFHEQYF.